The clone carrying this T cell receptor (beta chain) was counted a single time. Sequencing used immunoSEQ multiplex PCR; TCRdb keeps in-frame clones, though not all of them. This sample has about 40,000 clones, with about 76% found just once. The source of the sample is a study of memory CD4+ T cells and cytomegalovirus serostatus. Germline V gene data show CDR1 as MNHNS and CDR2 as SASEGT. There are 15 residues in the CDR3. V was shortened by 6 bases and J by 4 bases, with 18 bases between the two germline ends. The sort gate was single viable CD3+CD4+CD8-CD45RO+ cells for memory CD4+ T cells. The rearrangement links TRBV6-1 to TRBJ1-1; the D gene is possibly TRBD1 (5 bases). Sequencing was performed on memory CD4+ T cells from blood. The TCR originated in an adult in good health and CMV-seronegative. CDR3 DNA: TGTGCCAGCAGAAGTGACGACAGATTTGGCACTGAAGCTTTCTTT. Amino acids: CASRSDDRFGTEAFF.